This TCR beta chain derives from a study of cytomegalovirus exposure and HLA in healthy donors. The study sampled nominally healthy donors, though unrecorded immune exposures were likely. The PCR ran on 60 Vbeta and 13 Jbeta primers. TCRdb keeps only in-frame clones here, not all; method: immunoSEQ multiplex PCR. The sample contains some 120,000 clones, roughly 66% of which appear only once. V was cut by 4 bases and J by 0 bases, with 12 bases left in between. CDR1 is ENHRY, CDR2 SYGVKD, per germline. CDR3 length: 15 amino acids. This TCR was sampled from a man aged 55-75 years in good health and CMV-seropositive. The sample was PBMCs. This chain uses TRBV10-3 with TRBJ1-2, with D perhaps TRBD1 (6 bases). CDR3 coding DNA: TGTGCCATCAGTGCAGTGGACAGAACTAACTATGGCTACACCTTC. This translates into CAISAVDRTNYGYTF.